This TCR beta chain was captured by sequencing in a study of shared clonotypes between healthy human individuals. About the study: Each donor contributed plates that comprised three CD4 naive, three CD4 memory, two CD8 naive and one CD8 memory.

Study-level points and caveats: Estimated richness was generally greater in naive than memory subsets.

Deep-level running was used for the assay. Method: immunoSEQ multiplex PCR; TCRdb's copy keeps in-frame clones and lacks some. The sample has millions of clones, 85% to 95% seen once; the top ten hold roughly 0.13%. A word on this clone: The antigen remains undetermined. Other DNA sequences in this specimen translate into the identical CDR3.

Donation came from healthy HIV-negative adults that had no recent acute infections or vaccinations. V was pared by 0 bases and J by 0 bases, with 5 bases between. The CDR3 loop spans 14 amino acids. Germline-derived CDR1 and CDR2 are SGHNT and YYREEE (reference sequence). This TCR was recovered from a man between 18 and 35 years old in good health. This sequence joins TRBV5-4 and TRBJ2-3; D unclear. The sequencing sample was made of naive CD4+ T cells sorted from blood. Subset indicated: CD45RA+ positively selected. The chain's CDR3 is CASSLDSSTDTQYF. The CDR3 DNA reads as TGTGCCAGCAGCTTGGACAGTAGCACAGATACGCAGTATTTT.